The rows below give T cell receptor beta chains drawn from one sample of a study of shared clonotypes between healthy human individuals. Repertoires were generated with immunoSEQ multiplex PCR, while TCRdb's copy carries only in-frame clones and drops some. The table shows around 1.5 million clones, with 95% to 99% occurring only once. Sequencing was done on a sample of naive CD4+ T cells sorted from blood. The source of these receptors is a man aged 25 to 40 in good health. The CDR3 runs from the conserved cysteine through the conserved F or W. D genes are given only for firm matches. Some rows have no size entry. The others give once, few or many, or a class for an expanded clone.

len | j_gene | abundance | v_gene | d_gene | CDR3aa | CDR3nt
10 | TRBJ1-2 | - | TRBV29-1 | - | CSANRDGYTF | TGCAGCGCTAACAGGGACGGCTACACCTTC
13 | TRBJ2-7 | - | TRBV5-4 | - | CASSLGVSYEQYF | TGTGCCAGCAGCTTGGGGGTTTCCTACGAGCAGTACTTC
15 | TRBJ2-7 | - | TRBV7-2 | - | CASSPRGGTTYEQYF | TGTGCCAGCAGCCCGAGGGGCGGGACGACCTACGAGCAGTACTTC
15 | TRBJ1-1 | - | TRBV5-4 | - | CASSNLQGVDTEAFF | TGTGCCAGCAGCAACTTACAAGGTGTTGACACTGAAGCTTTCTTT
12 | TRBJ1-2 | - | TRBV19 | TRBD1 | CASSTGTGTYTF | TGTGCCAGTAGTACCGGGACAGGTACCTACACCTTC
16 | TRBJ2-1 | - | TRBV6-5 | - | CASSYSRGGPNNEQFF | TGTGCCAGCAGTTACTCGAGGGGGGGACCAAACAATGAGCAGTTCTTC
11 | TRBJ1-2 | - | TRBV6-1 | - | CASSGGTYYTF | TGTGCCAGCAGTGGAGGCACCTACTACACCTTC
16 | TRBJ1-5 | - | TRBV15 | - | CATSRSGRAGNQPQHF | TGTGCCACCAGCAGAAGCGGACGGGCGGGCAATCAGCCCCAGCATTTT
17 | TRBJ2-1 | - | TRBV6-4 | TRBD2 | CASSRSLAGGSYNEQFF | TGTGCCAGCAGTCGATCGTTGGCGGGAGGGTCCTACAATGAGCAGTTCTTC
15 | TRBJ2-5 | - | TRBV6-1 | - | CASSPVTTAQETQYF | TGTGCCAGCAGCCCGGTAACGACAGCCCAAGAGACCCAGTACTTC
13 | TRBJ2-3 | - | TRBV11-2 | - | CASSFGYTDTQYF | TGTGCCAGCAGCTTCGGATACACAGATACGCAGTATTTT
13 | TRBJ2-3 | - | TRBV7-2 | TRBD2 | CASSPGTSYTQYF | TGTGCCAGCAGCCCGGGGACTAGTTATACGCAGTATTTT
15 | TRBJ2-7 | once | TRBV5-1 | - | CASSLRGRGDYEQYF | TGCGCCAGCAGCTTACGGGGGCGGGGCGACTACGAGCAGTACTTC
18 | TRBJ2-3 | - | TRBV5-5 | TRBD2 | CASSSIKLAGGSTDTQYF | TGTGCCAGCAGCTCTATAAAACTAGCGGGAGGGAGCACAGATACGCAGTATTTT
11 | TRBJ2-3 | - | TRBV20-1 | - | CSRPTADTQYF | TGCAGTCGACCGACCGCAGATACGCAGTATTTT
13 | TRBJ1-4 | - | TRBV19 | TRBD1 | CASGTGAGEKLFF | TGTGCCAGTGGTACAGGGGCGGGCGAAAAACTGTTTTTT
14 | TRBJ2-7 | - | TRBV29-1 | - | CSGGGMGSIYEQYF | TGCAGCGGTGGCGGGATGGGGTCGATCTACGAGCAGTACTTC